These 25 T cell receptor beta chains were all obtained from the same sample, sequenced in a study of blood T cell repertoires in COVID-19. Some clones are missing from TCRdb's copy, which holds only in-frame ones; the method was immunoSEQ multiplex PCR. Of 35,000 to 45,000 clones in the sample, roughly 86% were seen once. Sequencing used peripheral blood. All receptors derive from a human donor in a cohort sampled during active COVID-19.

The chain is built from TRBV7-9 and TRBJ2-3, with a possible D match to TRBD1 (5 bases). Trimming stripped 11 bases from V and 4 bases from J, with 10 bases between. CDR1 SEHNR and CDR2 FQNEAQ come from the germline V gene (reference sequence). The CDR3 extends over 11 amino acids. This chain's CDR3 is CAGQGADTQYF. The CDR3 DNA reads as TGTGCCGGCCAGGGTGCAGATACGCAGTATTTT. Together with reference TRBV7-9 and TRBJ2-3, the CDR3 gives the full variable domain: DTGVSQNPRHKITKRGQNVTFRCDPISEHNRLYWYRQTLGQGPEFLTYFQNEAQLEKSRLLSDRFSAERPKGSFSTLEIQRTEQGDSAMYLCAGQGADTQYFGPGTRLTVL.

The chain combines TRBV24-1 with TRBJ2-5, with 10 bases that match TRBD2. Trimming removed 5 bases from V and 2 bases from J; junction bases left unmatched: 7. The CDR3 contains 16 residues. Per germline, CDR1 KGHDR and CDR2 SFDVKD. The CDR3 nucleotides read TGTGCCACCAGTGGCCGGGGTAGCGGGGGGCAAGAGACCCAGTACTTC. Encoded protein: CATSGRGSGGQETQYF.

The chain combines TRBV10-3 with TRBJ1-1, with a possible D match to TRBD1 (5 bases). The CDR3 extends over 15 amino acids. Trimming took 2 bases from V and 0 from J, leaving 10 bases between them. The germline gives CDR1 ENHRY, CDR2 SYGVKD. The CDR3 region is CAISELTAVNTEAFF. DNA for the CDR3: TGTGCCATCAGTGAGCTGACAGCTGTGAACACTGAAGCTTTCTTT.

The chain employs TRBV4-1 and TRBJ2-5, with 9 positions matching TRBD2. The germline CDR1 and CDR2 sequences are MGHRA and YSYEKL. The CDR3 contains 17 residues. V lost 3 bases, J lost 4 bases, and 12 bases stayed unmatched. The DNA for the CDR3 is TGCGCCAGCAGCCACGGGCGGGGGGGGACGATGGGAGAGACCCAGTACTTC. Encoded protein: CASSHGRGGTMGETQYF.

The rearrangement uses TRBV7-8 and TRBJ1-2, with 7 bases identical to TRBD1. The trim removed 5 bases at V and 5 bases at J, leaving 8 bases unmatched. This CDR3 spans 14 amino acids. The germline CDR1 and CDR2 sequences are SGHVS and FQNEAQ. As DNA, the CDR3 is TGTGCCAGCAGCCTGGGGACAGAACCGTATGGCTACACCTTC. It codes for CASSLGTEPYGYTF.

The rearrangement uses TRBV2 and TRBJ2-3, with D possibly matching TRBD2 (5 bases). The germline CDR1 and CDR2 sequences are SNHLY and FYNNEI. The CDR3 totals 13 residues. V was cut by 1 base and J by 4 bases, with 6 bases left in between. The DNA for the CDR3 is TGTGCCAGCAGTGAAGGGGAGCCAGATACGCAGTATTTT. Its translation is CASSEGEPDTQYF. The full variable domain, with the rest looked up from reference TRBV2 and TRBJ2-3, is EPEVTQTPSHQVTQMGQEVILRCVPISNHLYFYWYRQILGQKVEFLVSFYNNEISEKSEIFDDQFSVERPDGSNFTLKIRSTKLEDSAMYFCASSEGEPDTQYFGPGTRLTVL.

The CDR3 loop is CASSSQGQGGEKLFF. The CDR3 DNA reads TGTGCCAGCTCATCACAGGGGCAGGGAGGCGAAAAACTGTTTTTT. J is TRBJ1-4 and V is TRBV18; TRBD1 aligns across 7 bases. Looked up from germline, CDR1 is KGHSH and CDR2 is LQKENI. This CDR3 is built from 15 residues. The V and J ends lost 5 bases and 8 bases, in that order; junction bases with no gene match: 11.

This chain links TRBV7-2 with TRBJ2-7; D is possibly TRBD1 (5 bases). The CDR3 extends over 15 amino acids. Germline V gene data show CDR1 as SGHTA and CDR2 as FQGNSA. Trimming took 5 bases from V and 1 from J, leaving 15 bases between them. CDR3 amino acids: CASSTQSTASYEQYF. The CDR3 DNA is TGTGCCAGCAGCACCCAATCGACAGCTTCCTACGAGCAGTACTTC.

The DNA of the CDR3 is TGTGCCAGCAGCTCCTGGGGGACAGCCTCTAACTGGGGCTACACCTTC. It codes for CASSSWGTASNWGYTF. This chain links TRBV25-1 with TRBJ1-2; TRBD1 matches at 7 bases. Per the germline V gene, CDR1 is MGHDK and CDR2 is SYGVNS. CDR3 size: 16 residues. Germline trimming cut 6 bases from V and 8 bases from J; bases unmatched to any gene: 18.

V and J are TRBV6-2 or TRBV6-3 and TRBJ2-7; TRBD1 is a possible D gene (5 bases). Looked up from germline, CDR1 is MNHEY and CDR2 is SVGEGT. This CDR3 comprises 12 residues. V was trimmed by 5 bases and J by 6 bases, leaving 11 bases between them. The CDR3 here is CASSGQGGEQYF. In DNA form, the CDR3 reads TGTGCCAGCAGTGGGCAGGGCGGCGAGCAGTACTTC.

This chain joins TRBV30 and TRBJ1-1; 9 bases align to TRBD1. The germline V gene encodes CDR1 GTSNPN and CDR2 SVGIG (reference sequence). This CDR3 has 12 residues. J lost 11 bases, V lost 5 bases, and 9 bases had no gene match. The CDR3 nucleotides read TGTGCCTGGGGACAGGGGCCAAGGGGGGCTTTCTTT. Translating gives CAWGQGPRGAFF.

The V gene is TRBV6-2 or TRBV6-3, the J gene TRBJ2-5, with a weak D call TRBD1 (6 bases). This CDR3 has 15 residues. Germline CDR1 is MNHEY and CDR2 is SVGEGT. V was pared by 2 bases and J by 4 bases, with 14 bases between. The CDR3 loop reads CASSYTYRAGETQYF. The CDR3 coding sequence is TGTGCCAGCAGTTACACTTACAGGGCGGGAGAGACCCAGTACTTC.

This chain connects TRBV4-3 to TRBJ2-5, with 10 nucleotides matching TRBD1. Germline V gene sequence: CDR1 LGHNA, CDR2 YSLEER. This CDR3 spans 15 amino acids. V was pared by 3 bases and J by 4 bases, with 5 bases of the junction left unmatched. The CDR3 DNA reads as TGCGCCAGCAGCCAGCAGGGACAGGGGTCAGAGACCCAGTACTTC. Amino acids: CASSQQGQGSETQYF.

The CDR3 DNA reads as TGTGCCAGCAGTGGCGGGAGATACTCCTACAATGAGCAGTTCTTC. Translating it yields CASSGGRYSYNEQFF. The chain is built from TRBV2 and TRBJ2-1; 7 bases are shared with TRBD2. CDR3 length equals 15 residues. V dropped 4 bases and J dropped 0; count of bases not matched to a gene: 3. From germline, CDR1 is SNHLY and CDR2 FYNNEI.

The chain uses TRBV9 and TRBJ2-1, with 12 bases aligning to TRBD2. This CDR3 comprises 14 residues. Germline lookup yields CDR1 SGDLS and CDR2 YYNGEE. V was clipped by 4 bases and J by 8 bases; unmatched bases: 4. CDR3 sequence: CASSPGLAGHEQFF. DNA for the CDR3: TGTGCCAGCAGCCCGGGACTAGCGGGTCATGAGCAGTTCTTC.

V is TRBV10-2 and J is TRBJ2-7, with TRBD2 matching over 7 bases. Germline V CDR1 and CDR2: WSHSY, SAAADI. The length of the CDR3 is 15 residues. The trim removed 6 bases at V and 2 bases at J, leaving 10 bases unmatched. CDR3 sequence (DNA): TGCGCCAGCAGCGAGCAGTGGGGAGGGGCCTACGAGCAGTACTTC. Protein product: CASSEQWGGAYEQYF.

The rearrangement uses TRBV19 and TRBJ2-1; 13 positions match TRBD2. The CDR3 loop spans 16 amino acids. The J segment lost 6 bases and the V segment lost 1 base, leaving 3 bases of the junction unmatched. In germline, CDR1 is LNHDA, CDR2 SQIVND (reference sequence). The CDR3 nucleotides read TGTGCCAGTAGTATAGGTGGGACTAGCGGGGTCAATGAGCAGTTCTTC. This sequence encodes CASSIGGTSGVNEQFF.

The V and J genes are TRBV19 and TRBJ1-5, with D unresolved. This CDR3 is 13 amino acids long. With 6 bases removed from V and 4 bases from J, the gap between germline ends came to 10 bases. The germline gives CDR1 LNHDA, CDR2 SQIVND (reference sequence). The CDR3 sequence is CASRSLSNQPQHF. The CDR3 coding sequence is TGTGCCAGTAGGAGCTTATCGAATCAGCCCCAGCATTTT.

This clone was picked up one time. CDR3 residues: CASSLGTETAPLHF. As DNA, the CDR3 is TGCGCCAGCAGCTTGGGGACAGAAACAGCACCCCTCCACTTT. The chain links TRBV5-1 to TRBJ1-6; D perhaps matches TRBD1 (6 bases). V dropped 0 bases and J dropped 11 bases, with 12 bases sitting between them. CDR1 is SGHRS, CDR2 YFSETQ, per germline. The CDR3 totals 14 residues. The complete variable domain, with remaining parts taken from reference TRBV5-1 and TRBJ1-6, reads KAGVTQTPRYLIKTRGQQVTLSCSPISGHRSVSWYQQTPGQGLQFLFEYFSETQRNKGNFPGRFSGRQFSNSRSEMNVSTLELGDSALYLCASSLGTETAPLHFGNGTRLTVT.

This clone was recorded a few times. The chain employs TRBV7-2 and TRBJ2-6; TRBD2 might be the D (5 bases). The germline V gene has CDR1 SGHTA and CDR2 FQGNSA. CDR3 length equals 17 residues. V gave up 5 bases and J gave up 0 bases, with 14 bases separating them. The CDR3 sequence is CASSRDGVNSGANVLTF. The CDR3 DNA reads TGTGCCAGCAGCCGTGACGGGGTCAACTCTGGGGCCAACGTCCTGACTTTC.

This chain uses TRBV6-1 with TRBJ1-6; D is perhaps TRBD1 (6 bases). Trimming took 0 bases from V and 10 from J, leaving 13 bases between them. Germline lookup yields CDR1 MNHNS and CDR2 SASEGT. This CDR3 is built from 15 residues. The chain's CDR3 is CASSEAPTGRSPLHF. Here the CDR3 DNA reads TGTGCCAGCAGTGAAGCACCGACAGGCCGGTCACCCCTCCACTTT.

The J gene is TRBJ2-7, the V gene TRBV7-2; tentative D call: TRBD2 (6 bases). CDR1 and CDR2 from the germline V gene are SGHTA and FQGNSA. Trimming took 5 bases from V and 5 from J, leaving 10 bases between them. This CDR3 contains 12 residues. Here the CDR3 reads CASSREWDEQYF. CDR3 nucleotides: TGTGCCAGCAGCCGGGAGTGGGACGAGCAGTACTTC.

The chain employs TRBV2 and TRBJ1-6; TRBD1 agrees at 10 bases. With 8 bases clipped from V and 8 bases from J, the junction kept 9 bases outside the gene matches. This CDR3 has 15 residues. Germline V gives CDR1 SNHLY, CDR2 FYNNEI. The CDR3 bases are TGTGCCAGCGGGACAGGGGACTTACGGGATTCACCCCTCCACTTT. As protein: CASGTGDLRDSPLHF.

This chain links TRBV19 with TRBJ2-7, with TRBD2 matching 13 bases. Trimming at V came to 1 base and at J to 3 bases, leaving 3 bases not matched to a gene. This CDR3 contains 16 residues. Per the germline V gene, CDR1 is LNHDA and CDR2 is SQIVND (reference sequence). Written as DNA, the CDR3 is TGTGCCAGTAGTATAGGGGGACTAGCGGGGATCTACGAGCAGTACTTC. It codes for CASSIGGLAGIYEQYF.

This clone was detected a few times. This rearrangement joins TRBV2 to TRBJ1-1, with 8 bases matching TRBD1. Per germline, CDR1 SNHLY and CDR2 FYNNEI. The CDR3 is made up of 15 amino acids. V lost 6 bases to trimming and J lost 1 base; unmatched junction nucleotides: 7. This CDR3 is CASSSNRGENTEAFF. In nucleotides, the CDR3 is TGTGCCAGCAGCTCGAACAGGGGGGAGAACACTGAAGCTTTCTTT.